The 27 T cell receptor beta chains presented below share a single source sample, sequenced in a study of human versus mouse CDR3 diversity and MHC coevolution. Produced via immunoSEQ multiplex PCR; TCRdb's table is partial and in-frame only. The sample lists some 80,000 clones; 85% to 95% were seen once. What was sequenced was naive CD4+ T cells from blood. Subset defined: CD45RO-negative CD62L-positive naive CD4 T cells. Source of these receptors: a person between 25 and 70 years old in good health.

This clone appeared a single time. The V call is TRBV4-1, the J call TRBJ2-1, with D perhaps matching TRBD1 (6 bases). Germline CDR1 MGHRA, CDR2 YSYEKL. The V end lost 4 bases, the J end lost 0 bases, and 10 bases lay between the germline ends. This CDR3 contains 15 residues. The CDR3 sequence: CASSLGHISYNEQFF. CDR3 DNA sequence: TGCGCCAGCAGCCTGGGACACATCTCCTACAATGAGCAGTTCTTC.

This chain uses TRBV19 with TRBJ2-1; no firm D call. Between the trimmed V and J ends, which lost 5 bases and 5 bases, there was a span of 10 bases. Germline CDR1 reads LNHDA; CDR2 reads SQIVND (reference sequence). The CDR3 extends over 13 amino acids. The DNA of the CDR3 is TGTGCCAGTAGTGCTCATAGAGACAATGAGCAGTTCTTC. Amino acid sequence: CASSAHRDNEQFF.

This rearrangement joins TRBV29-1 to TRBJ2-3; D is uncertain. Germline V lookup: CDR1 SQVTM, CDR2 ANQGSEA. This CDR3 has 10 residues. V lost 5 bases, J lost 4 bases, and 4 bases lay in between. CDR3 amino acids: CSVFADTQYF. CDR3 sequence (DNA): TGCAGCGTTTTCGCAGATACGCAGTATTTT.

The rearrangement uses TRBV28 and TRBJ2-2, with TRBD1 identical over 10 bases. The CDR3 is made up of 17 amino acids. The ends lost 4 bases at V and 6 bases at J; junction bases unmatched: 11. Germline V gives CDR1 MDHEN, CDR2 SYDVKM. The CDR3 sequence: CASSSFYGTGEAGELFF. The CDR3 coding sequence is TGTGCCAGCAGTTCATTCTATGGGACAGGGGAAGCCGGGGAGCTGTTTTTT.

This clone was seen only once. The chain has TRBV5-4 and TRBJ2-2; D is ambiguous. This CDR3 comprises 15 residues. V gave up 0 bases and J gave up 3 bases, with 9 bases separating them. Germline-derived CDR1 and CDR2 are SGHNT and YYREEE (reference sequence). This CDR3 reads CASSLALEDTGELFF. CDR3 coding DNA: TGTGCCAGCAGCTTGGCCCTAGAAGACACCGGGGAGCTGTTTTTT.

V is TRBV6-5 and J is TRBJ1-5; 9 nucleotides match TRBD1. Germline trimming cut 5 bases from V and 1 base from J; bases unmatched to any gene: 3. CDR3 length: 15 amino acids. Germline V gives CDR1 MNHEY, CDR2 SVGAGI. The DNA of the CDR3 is TGTGCCAGCAGTCCGGGACAGGGAAGCAATCAGCCCCAGCATTTT. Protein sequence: CASSPGQGSNQPQHF.

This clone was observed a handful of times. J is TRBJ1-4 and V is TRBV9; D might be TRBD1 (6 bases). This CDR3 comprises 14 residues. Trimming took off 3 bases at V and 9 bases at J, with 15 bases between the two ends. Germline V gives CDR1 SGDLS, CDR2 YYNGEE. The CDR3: CASSGGTTGKKLFF. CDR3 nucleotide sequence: TGTGCCAGCAGCGGAGGGACAACAGGGAAAAAACTGTTTTTT.

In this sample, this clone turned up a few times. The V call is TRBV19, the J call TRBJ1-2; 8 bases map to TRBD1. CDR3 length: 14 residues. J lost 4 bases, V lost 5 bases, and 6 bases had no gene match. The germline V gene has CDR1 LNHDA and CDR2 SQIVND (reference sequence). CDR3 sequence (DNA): TGTGCCAGTAGTTCCGGACAGGGTCCCTATGGCTACACCTTC. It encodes CASSSGQGPYGYTF.

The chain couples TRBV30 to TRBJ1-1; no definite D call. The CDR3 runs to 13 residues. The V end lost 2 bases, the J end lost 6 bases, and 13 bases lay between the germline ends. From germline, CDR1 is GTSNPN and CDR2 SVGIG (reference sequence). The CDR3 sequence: CAWSSSPSAEAFF. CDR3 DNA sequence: TGTGCCTGGAGTTCTTCCCCCTCCGCTGAAGCTTTCTTT.

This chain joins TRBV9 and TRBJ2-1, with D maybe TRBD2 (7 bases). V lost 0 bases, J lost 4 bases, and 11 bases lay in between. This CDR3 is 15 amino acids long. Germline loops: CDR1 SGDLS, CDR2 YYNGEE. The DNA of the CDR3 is TGTGCCAGCAGCGTAGGGGGGGGACAATACAATGAGCAGTTCTTC. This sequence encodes CASSVGGGQYNEQFF.

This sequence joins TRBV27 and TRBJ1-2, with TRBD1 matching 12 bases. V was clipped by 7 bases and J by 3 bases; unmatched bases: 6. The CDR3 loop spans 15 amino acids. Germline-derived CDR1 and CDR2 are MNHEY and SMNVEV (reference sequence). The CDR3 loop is CASKGQGAPHYGYTF. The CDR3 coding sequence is TGTGCCAGCAAGGGACAGGGGGCCCCCCACTATGGCTACACCTTC.

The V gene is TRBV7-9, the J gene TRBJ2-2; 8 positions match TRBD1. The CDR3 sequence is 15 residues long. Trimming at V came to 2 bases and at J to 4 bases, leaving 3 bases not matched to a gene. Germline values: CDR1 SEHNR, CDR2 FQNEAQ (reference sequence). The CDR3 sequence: CASSLTGGFTGELFF. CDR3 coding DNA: TGTGCCAGCAGCTTAACAGGGGGTTTCACCGGGGAGCTGTTTTTT.

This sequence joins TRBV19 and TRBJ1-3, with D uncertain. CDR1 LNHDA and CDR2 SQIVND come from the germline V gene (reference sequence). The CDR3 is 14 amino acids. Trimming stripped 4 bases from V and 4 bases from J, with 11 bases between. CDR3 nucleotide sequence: TGTGCCAGTAGTAAGCCTTCGGGAGGAAACACCATATATTTT. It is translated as CASSKPSGGNTIYF.

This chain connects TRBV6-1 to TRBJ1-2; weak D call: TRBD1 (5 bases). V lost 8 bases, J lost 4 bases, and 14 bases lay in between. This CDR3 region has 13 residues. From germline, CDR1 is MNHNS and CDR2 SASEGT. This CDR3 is CASHPTAFYGYTF. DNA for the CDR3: TGTGCCAGCCACCCGACAGCCTTCTATGGCTACACCTTC.

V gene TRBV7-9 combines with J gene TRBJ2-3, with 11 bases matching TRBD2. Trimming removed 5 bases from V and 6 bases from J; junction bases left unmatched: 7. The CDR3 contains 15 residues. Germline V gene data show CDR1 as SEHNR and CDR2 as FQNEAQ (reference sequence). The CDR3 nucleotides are TGTGCCAGCAGCCCCTGGGGACTAGCGGAGGATACGCAGTATTTT. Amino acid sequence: CASSPWGLAEDTQYF.

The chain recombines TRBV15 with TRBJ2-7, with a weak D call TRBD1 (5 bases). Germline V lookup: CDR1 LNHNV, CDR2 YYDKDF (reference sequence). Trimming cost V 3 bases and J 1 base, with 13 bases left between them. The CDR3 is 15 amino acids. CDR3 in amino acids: CATSREPTASYEQYF. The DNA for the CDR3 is TGTGCCACCAGCAGGGAGCCGACAGCATCCTACGAGCAGTACTTC. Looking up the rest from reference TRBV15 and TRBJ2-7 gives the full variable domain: DAMVIQNPRYQVTQFGKPVTLSCSQTLNHNVMYWYQQKSSQAPKLLFHYYDKDFNNEADTPDNFQSRRPNTSFCFLDIRSPGLGDTAMYLCATSREPTASYEQYFGPGTRLTVT.

For the CDR3, the DNA is TGCGCCAGCAGCCGCCTCGGACAGGGTATTAATTCACCCCTCCACTTT. Encoded protein: CASSRLGQGINSPLHF. This chain connects TRBV4-1 to TRBJ1-6, with 8 positions matching TRBD1. Germline lookup yields CDR1 MGHRA and CDR2 YSYEKL. The CDR3 has 16 amino acids. The V gene end was trimmed by 4 bases and the J gene end by 6 bases; junction bases not matched to a gene: 8.

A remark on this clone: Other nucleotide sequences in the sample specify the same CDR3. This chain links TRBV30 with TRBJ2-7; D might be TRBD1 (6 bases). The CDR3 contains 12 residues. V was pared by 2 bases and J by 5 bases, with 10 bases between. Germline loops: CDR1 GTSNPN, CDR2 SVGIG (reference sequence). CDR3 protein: CAWSSRGHEQYF. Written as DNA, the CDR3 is TGTGCCTGGAGTAGCAGGGGTCACGAGCAGTACTTC.

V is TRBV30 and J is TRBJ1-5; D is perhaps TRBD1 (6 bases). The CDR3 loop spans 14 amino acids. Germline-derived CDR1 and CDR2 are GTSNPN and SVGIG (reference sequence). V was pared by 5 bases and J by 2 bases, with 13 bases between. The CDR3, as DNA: TGTGCCTGGTCCCTGACAGGAGGCAATCAGCCCCAGCATTTT. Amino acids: CAWSLTGGNQPQHF.

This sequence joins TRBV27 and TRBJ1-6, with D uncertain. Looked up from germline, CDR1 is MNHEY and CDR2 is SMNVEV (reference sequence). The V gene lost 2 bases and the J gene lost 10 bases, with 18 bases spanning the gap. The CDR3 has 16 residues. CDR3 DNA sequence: TGTGCCAGCAGTTTAGAGGGAGCCAGGCAGAGGTCACCCCTCCACTTT. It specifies CASSLEGARQRSPLHF.

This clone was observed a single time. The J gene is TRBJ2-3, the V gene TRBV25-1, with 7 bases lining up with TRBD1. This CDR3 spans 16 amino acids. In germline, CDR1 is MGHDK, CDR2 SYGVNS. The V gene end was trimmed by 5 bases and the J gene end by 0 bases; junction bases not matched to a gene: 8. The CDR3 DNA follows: TGTGCCAGCAGTATATTGACAGGGCGTAGCACAGATACGCAGTATTTT. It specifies CASSILTGRSTDTQYF.

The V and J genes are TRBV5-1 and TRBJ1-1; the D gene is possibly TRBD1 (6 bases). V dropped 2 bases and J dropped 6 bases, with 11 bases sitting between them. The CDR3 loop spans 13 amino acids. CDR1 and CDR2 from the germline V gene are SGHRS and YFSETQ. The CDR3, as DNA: TGCGCCAGCAGCTTAGGGGGGGACGCTGAAGCTTTCTTT. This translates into CASSLGGDAEAFF.

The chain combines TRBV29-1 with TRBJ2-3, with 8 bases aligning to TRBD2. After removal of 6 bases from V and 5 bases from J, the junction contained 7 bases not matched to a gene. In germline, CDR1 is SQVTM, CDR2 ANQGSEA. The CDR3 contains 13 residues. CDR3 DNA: TGCAGCGTCTCAGCGGGAGTGGGAGATACGCAGTATTTT. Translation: CSVSAGVGDTQYF.

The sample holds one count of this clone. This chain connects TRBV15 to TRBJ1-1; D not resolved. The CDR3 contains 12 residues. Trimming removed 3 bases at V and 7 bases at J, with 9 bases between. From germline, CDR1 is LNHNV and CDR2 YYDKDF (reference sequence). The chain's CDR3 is CATSSNRDEAFF. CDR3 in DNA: TGTGCCACCAGCAGCAACCGCGATGAAGCTTTCTTT. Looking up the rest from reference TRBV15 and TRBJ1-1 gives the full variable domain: DAMVIQNPRYQVTQFGKPVTLSCSQTLNHNVMYWYQQKSSQAPKLLFHYYDKDFNNEADTPDNFQSRRPNTSFCFLDIRSPGLGDTAMYLCATSSNRDEAFFGQGTRLTVV.

The CDR3 loop is CASSARGFEAFF. The CDR3 region has the DNA TGTGCCAGCAGCGCCCGGGGGTTTGAAGCTTTCTTT. The chain has TRBV7-9 and TRBJ1-1, with D maybe TRBD1 (5 bases). The ends were cut back, 5 bases at V and 7 bases at J, with 11 bases in the middle. The germline CDR1 and CDR2 sequences are SEHNR and FQNEAQ (reference sequence). This CDR3 has 12 amino acids.

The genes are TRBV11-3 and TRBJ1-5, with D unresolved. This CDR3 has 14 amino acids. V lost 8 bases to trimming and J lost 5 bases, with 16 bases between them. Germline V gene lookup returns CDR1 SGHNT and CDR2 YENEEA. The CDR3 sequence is CASARWAPYQPQHF. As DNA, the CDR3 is TGTGCCAGCGCACGATGGGCCCCTTATCAGCCCCAGCATTTT.

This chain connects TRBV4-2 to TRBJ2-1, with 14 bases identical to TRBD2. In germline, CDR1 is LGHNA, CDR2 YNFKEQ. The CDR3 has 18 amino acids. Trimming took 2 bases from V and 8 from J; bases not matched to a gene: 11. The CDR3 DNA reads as TGTGCCAGCAGCCAATCTCGCCCCGGGACTAGCGGGAGCGATGAGCAGTTCTTC. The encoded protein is CASSQSRPGTSGSDEQFF.